This T cell receptor (beta chain) derives from a study of cytomegalovirus exposure and HLA in healthy donors. Points from the study as a whole: Accurate predictions that matched the HLA-A and HLA-B alleles of most subjects were reportedly made from TCR beta sequences.

A few counts support this clone. The target antigen is unknown. Primers for the PCR totalled 60 Vbeta and 13 Jbeta. TCRdb's copy holds only in-frame clones and misses some; the assay was immunoSEQ multiplex PCR. The data show over 130,000 clones, roughly 74% seen once. The CDR3 totals 13 residues. After removal of 6 bases from V and 8 bases from J, the junction contained 5 bases not matched to a gene. CDR1 is MNHNS and CDR2 is SASEGT in the germline V gene. This TCR was recovered from a woman in her 40s in good health and CMV-seropositive. The chain employs TRBV6-1 and TRBJ1-4; the match to TRBD1 covers 8 bases. Sequencing was carried out using PBMCs. The DNA for the CDR3 is TGTGCCAGCAGGACAGGGGTTCTCGAAAAACTGTTTTTT. This encodes CASRTGVLEKLFF.